This TCR beta chain was recovered during a study of identical twins' blood T cells (dated by TCRdb to between 2011 and 2013). Concerning the study at large: Approximately 51 million Illumina reads were obtained across 12 libraries, comprising six alpha-chain and six beta-chain libraries. TCR alpha and beta chain repertoires of three pairs of monozygous twins were compared using next-generation sequencing to assess genetic influence on repertoire formation.

The receptor library was made with 5' RACE. TCRdb shows the sequencer as Illumina Genome Analyzer IIx. The RNA-based TCR cDNA libraries were made using a previously described protocol that was modified in several ways. To prevent cross-contamination, sample-specific barcodes were introduced on both ends of each TCR cDNA library during cDNA synthesis and amplification. The source study handled its data this way. Each library contained about 2.2 to 4 million CDR3-containing reads, and somewhere between about 100,000 and nearly 550,000 clonotypes were identified for each individual. After reads with improper barcode index combinations were thrown out, a cloneset for each library was built using the MiTCR software. While assembling CDR3 clonotypes, MiTCR filtered or rescued low-quality reads and corrected PCR and sequencing errors. Artificial out-of-frame clonotypes were removed by being mapped to in-frame sequences, with one indel in the CDR3 allowed. To measure how similar V and J gene usage was between donors, Jensen-Shannon divergence was divided by mean entropy. The public reads were quality trimmed at Q25 with fastp and then assembled into clones with MiXCR by TCRdb, keeping productive beta chains. Records with the same CDR3 protein are collapsed into one entry carrying the most frequent genes and DNA. The V and J calls and clone size are TCRdb's, not the authors'. The sample includes fewer than 450,000 distinct CDR3 sequences, with about 28% observed a single time. The ten largest clones capture about 6% of the sample.

Six healthy women forming three monozygous twin pairs were used as donors. Each of the three twin pairs had been raised together, and the twins in each pair were thought likely to have encountered the same infectious agents and vaccines. TCR cDNA libraries were prepared from RNA that was isolated from peripheral blood mononuclear cells. The germline V gene encodes CDR1 SNHLY and CDR2 FYNNEI. The CDR3 starts with the cysteine, ends with the phenylalanine, and has 14 residues. Only the CDR3 DNA is retained, 42 bases long and in frame from the first base. Trimming removed 10 bases from V and 1 base from J, leaving 14 bases between the germline ends. Ten or more counts support this clonotype. It has no known antigen specificity. Base qualities are missing; no much larger clone stands one base away. What the research found in general, with its limitations: V gene usage, even among non-selected out-of-frame TCRbeta clonotypes, was reported to be markedly more similar within twin pairs than between unrelated donors. Independent studies were stated to be required to validate the proposed role of the TCRalpha J segment in MHC recognition during thymic selection. Because the twins were raised together, environmental influences could not be ruled out as an explanation for the similarity between twins. The number of shared CDR3 clonotypes between two donors was mainly determined by the product of their cloneset sizes, and twins did not clearly deviate from this trend. Among the most abundant TCRbeta clonotypes, each donor shared more CDR3 sequences with her twin than with unrelated donors.

What was sequenced was PBMCs. This receptor was obtained from a woman between 18 and 55 years old in good health. The rearrangement combines TRBV2 with TRBJ1-5; there is no confident call for the D gene. The CDR3 protein: CAISIRTSNQPQHF. The DNA sequence is TGTGCCATTTCCATCAGGACGAGCAATCAGCCCCAGCATTTT.